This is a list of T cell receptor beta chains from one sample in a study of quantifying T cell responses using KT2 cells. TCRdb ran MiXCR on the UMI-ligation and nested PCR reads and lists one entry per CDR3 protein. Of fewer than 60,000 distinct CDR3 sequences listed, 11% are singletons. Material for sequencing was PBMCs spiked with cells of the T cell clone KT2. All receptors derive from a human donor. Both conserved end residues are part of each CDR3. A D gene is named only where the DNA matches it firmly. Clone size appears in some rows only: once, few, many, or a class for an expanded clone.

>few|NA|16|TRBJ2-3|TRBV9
CASSVFVSSYTDTQYF
TGTGCCAGCAGCGTTTTTGTCTCCTCGTACACAGATACGCAGTATTTT
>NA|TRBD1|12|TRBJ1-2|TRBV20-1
CSAPTGVEGYTF
TGCAGTGCTCCGACAGGGGTAGAGGGCTACACCTTC
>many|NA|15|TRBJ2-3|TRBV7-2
CASSPRSRSTDTQYF
TGTGCCAGCAGCCCAAGGTCTAGGAGCACAGATACGCAGTATTTT
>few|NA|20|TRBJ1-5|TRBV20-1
CSARDSQGRGDPPRYPPQHF
TGCAGTGCTAGAGATTCCCAGGGCAGGGGAGATCCCCCCCGGTATCCGCCCCAGCATTTT
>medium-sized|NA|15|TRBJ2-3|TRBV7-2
CASSLMGHLQDTQYF
TGTGCCAGCAGCTTAATGGGACACCTTCAAGATACGCAGTATTTT
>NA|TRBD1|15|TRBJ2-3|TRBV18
CASSRGQGAGDTQYF
TGTGCCAGCTCACGAGGACAGGGGGCAGGAGATACGCAGTATTTT
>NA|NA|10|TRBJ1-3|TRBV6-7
CANGGNTIYF
TGTGCCAACGGTGGAAACACCATATATTTT
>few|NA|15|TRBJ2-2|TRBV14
CASSPAFTLTGELFF
TGTGCCAGCAGCCCAGCCTTCACTCTGACCGGGGAGCTGTTTTTT
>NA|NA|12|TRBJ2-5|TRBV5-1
CASSWNQETQYF
TGCGCCAGCAGCTGGAACCAAGAGACCCAGTACTTC
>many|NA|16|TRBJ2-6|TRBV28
CASSSPGNSGANVLTF
TGTGCCAGCAGTAGCCCAGGGAACTCTGGGGCCAACGTCCTGACTTTC
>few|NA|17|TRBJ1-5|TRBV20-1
CSARGLVQGRAGQPQHF
TGCAGTGCTAGAGGACTAGTACAGGGCAGGGCTGGTCAGCCCCAGCATTTT
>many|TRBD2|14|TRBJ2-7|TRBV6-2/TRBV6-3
CATFKVAGTYEQYF
TGTGCCACCTTCAAAGTAGCGGGGACCTACGAGCAGTACTTC
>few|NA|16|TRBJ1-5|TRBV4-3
CASSQDRYRPNQPQHF
TGCGCCAGCAGCCAAGATCGATACAGGCCCAACCAGCCCCAGCATTTT